This TCR beta chain was profiled in a study of read filtering for tumor transcriptome and immune sequencing. Turning to the study itself: The cohort had approximately 16 men and approximately 13 women aged roughly 47 to 80, mean approximately 66 years.

This clonotype came up many times. Its target is not known. Findings and limits, study-wide: This fraction held mixed bone marrow immune cells after CD138-negative sorting.

The library was built from about 400 ng RNA with molecular barcoded adaptors for alpha/delta and beta/gamma chains. Via MiXCR, TCRdb re-called the reads, giving one row per CDR3 protein. Of about 86,000 distinct CDR3 sequences in the sample, about 12% were seen once. The CDR3 is 15 residues long. Germline lookup yields CDR1 SQVTM and CDR2 ANQGSEA. V shed 5 bases and J 2 bases; nucleotides not matched to a gene: 8. The sample consisted of a population of CD138-negative cells sorted from bone marrow. The clonotype comes from a donor over 35 with multiple myeloma. This rearrangement joins TRBV29-1 to TRBJ2-3; TRBD1 agrees at 9 bases. CDR3 sequence: CSVPQGAGSTDTQYF. DNA for the CDR3: TGCAGCGTTCCACAGGGGGCCGGGTCCACAGATACGCAGTATTTT.